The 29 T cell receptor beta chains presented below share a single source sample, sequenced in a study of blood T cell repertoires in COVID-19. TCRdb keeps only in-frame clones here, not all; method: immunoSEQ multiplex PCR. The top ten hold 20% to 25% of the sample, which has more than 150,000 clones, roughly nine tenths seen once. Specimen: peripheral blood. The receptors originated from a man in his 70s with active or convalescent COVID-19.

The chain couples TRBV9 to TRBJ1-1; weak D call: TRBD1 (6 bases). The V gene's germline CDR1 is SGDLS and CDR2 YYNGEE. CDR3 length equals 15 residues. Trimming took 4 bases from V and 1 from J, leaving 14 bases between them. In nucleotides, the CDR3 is TGTGCCAGCAGCCCCCGGACAGTGCCGAACACTGAAGCTTTCTTT. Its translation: CASSPRTVPNTEAFF.

CDR3 in DNA: TGTGCCAGCTCACCGGAGGCTAGCGGGGGGGAGAATGAGCAGTTCTTC. Protein product: CASSPEASGGENEQFF. The gene calls are TRBV18 and TRBJ2-1, with TRBD2 matching 12 bases. J was trimmed by 7 bases and V by 3 bases; bases with no gene match: 7. The germline gives CDR1 KGHSH, CDR2 LQKENI. The CDR3 has 16 amino acids.

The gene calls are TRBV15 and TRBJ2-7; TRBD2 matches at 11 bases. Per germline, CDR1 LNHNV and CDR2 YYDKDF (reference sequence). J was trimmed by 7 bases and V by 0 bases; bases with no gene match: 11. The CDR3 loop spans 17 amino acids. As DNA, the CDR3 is TGTGCCACCAGCAGAGATTTGGGTAGCGGGAGGGCCGGGGAGCAGTACTTC. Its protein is CATSRDLGSGRAGEQYF.

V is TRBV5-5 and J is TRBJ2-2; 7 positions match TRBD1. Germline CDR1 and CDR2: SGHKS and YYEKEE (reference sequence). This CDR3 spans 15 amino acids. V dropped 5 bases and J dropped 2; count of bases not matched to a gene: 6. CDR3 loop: CASRGTETNTGELFF. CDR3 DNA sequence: TGTGCCAGCAGGGGGACAGAGACCAACACCGGGGAGCTGTTTTTT.

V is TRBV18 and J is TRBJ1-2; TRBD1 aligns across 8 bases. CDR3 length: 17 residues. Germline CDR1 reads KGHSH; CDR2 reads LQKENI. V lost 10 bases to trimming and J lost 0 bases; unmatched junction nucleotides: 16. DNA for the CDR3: TGTGCCACCGACCCAGGGGGCGACAAAATAGCTAACTATGGCTACACCTTC. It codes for CATDPGGDKIANYGYTF.

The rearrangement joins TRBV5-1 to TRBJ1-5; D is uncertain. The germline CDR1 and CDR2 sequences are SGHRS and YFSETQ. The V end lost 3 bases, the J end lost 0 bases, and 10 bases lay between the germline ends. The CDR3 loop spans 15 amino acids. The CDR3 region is CASSSDGYSNQPQHF. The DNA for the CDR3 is TGCGCCAGCAGCTCCGACGGGTATAGCAATCAGCCCCAGCATTTT.

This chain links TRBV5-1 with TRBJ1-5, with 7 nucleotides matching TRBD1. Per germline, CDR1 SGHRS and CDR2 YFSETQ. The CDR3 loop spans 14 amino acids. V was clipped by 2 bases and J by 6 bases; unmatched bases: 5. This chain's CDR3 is CASSLEGAGQPQHF. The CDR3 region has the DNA TGCGCCAGCAGCTTAGAGGGGGCGGGTCAGCCCCAGCATTTT.

Written as DNA, the CDR3 is TGTGCCAGCAACCACAAAACAGGGGGGTCAGATACGCAGTATTTT. As protein: CASNHKTGGSDTQYF. This chain connects TRBV7-2 to TRBJ2-3; TRBD1 matches 8 bases. After removal of 7 bases from V and 4 bases from J, the junction contained 10 bases not matched to a gene. Germline values: CDR1 SGHTA, CDR2 FQGNSA. The CDR3 loop spans 15 amino acids.

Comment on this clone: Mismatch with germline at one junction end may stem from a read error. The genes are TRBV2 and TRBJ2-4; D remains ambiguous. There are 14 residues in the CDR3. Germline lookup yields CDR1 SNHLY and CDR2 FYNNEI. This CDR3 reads CASREAQAKNIQYF. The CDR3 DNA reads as TGTGCCAGCAGGGAAGCCCAAGCCAAAAACATTCAGTACTTC. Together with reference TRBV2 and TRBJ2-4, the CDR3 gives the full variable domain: EPEVTQTPSHQVTQMGQEVILRCVPISNHLYFYWYRQILGQKVEFLVSFYNNEISEKSEIFDDQFSVERPDGSNFTLKIRSTKLEDSAMYFCASREAQAKNIQYFGAGTRLSVL.

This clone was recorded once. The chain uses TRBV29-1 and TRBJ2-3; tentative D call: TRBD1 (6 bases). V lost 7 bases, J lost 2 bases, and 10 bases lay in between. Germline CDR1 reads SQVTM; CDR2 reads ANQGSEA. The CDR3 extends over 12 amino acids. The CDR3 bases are TGCAGCGCCCGGACAGCCACAGATACGCAGTATTTT. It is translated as CSARTATDTQYF.

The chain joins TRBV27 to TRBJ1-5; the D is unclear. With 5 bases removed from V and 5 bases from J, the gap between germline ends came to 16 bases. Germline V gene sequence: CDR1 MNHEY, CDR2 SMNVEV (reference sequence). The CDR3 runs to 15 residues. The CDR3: CASSSYTGGYQPQHF. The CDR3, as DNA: TGTGCCAGCAGTAGCTACACGGGTGGGTATCAGCCCCAGCATTTT.

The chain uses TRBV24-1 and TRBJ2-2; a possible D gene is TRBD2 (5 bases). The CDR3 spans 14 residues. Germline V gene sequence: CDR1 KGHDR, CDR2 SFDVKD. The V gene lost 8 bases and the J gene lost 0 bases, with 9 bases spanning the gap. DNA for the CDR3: TGTGCCACCATGGAGACTACGAACACCGGGGAGCTGTTTTTT. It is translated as CATMETTNTGELFF.

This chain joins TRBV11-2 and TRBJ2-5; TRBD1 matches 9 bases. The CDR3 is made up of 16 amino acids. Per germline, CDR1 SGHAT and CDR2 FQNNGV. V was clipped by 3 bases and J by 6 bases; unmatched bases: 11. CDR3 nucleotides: TGTGCCAGCAGCTTTAGTAGGGGGACAGGGTTAAAGACCCAGTACTTC. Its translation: CASSFSRGTGLKTQYF.

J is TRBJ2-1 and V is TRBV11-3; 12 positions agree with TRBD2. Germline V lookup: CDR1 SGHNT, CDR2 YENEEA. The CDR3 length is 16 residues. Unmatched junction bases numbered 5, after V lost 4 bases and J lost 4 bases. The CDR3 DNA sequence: TGTGCCAGCAGCTCTACTAGCGGGGGGTTTTACAATGAGCAGTTCTTC. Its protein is CASSSTSGGFYNEQFF. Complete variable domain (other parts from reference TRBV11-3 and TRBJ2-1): EAGVVQSPRYKIIEKKQPVAFWCNPISGHNTLYWYLQNLGQGPELLIRYENEEAVDDSQLPKDRFSAERLKGVDSTLKIQPAELGDSAVYLCASSSTSGGFYNEQFFGPGTRLTVL.

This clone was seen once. In DNA, the CDR3 is TGTGCCAGCAGCTCTTGGCCAGGGATTAACTATGGCTACACCTTC. It is translated as CASSSWPGINYGYTF. The V and J genes are TRBV5-6 and TRBJ1-2; possibly TRBD1 for D (5 bases). Germline loops: CDR1 SGHDT, CDR2 YYEEEE. The CDR3 runs 15 residues. The ends were cut back, 3 bases at V and 1 base at J, with 13 bases in the middle.

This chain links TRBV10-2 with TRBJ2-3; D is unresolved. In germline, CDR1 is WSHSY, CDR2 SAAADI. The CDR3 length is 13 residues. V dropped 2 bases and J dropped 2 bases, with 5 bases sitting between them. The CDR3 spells CASSETVTDTQYF. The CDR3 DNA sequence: TGCGCCAGCAGTGAGACTGTCACAGATACGCAGTATTTT.

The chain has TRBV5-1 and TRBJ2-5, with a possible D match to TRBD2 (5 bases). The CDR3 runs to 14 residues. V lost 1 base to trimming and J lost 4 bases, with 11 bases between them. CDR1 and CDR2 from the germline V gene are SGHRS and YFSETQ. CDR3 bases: TGCGCCAGCAGCTTGCGAGGGATCCCAGAGACCCAGTACTTC. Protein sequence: CASSLRGIPETQYF. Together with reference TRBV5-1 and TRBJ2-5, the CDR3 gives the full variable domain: KAGVTQTPRYLIKTRGQQVTLSCSPISGHRSVSWYQQTPGQGLQFLFEYFSETQRNKGNFPGRFSGRQFSNSRSEMNVSTLELGDSALYLCASSLRGIPETQYFGPGTRLLVL.

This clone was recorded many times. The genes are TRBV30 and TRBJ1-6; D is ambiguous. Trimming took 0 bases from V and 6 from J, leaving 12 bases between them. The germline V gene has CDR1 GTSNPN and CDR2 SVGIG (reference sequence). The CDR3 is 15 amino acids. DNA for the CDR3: TGTGCCTGGAGTGTACGTTGGCAGGTTAATTCACCCCTCCACTTT. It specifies CAWSVRWQVNSPLHF.

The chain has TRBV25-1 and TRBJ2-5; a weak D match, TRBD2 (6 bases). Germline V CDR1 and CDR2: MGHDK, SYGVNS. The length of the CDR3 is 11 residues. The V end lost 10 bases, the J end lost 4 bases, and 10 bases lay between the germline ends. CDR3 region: CATQEGETQYF. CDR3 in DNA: TGTGCCACGCAGGAGGGAGAGACCCAGTACTTC.

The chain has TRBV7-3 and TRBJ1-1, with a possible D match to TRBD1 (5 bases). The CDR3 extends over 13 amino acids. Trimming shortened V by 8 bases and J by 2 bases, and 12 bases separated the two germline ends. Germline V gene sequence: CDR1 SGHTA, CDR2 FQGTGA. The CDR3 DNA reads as TGTGCCAGCGGGTGGGGCAGTAACACTGAAGCTTTCTTT. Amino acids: CASGWGSNTEAFF.

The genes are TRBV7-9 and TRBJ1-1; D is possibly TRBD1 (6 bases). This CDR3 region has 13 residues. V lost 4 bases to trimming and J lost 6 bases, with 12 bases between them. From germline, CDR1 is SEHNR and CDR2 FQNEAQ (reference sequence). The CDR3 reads CASSSQGQSEAFF. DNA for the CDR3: TGTGCCAGCAGCTCCCAGGGACAATCTGAAGCTTTCTTT.

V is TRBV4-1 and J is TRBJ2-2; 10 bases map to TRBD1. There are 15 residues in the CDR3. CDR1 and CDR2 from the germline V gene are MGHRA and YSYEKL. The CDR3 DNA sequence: TGCGCAACAAAAGAGGGACAGGGGTTGTCCGGGGAGCTGTTTTTT. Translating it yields CATKEGQGLSGELFF.

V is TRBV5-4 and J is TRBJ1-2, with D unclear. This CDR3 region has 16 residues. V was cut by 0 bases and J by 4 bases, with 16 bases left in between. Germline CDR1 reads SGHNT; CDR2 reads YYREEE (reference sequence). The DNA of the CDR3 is TGTGCCAGCAGCTTGGGAGGGCGGGAAATGGGCTATGGCTACACCTTC. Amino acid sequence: CASSLGGREMGYGYTF.

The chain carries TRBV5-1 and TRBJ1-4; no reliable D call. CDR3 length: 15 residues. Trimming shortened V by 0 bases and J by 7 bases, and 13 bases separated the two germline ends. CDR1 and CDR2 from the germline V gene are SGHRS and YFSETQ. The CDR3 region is CASSLESNTGEKLFF. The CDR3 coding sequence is TGCGCCAGCAGCTTGGAGTCTAACACGGGTGAAAAACTGTTTTTT.

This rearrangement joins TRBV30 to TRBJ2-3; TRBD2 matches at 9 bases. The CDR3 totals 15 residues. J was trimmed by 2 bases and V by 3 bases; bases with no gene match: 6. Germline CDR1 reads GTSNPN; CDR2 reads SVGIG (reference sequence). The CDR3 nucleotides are TGTGCCTGGAGCGTAAGCGGGAGGATCACAGATACGCAGTATTTT. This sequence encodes CAWSVSGRITDTQYF.

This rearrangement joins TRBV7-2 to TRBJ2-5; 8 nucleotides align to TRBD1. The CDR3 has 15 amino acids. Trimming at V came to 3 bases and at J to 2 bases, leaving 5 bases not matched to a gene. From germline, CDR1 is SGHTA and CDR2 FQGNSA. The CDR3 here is CASSFLGQAQETQYF. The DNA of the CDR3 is TGTGCCAGCAGCTTTTTGGGACAGGCGCAAGAGACCCAGTACTTC.

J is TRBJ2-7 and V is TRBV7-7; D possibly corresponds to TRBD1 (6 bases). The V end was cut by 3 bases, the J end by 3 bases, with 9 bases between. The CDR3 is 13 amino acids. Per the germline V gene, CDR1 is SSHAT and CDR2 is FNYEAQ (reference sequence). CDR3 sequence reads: CASSFGQIYEQYF. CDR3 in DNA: TGTGCCAGCAGCTTCGGACAGATCTACGAGCAGTACTTC.

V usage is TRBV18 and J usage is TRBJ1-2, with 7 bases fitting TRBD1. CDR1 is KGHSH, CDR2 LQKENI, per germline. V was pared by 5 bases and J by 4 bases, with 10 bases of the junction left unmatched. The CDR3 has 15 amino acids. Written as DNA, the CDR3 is TGTGCCAGCTCAAGCCCGGGACAGCGGTCCTATGGCTACACCTTC. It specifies CASSSPGQRSYGYTF.

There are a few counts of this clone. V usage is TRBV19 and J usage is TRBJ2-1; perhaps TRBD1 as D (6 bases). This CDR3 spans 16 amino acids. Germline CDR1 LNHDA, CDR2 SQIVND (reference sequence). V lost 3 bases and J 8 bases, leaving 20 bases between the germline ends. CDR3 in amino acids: CASSITDRGLEHEQFF. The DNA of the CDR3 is TGTGCCAGTAGTATTACGGACAGAGGCCTGGAACATGAGCAGTTCTTC.